This is a list of T cell receptor beta chains from one sample in a study of T-cell reconstitution after alpha-beta-depleted transplantation in children. TCRdb redid the calling of the PCR reads with MiXCR, one entry per CDR3 protein. The table lists approximately 420,000 distinct CDR3 sequences, roughly a tenth of them singletons. The input for sequencing was PBMCs from the stem cell graft donor, taken from the stem cell graft. The receptor set was obtained from a human donor who donated a stem cell graft to a child with acute myeloid leukemia. The CDR3 runs from the conserved cysteine through the conserved F or W. D genes are given only for firm matches. Expanded clones are given a class, and other clones once, few, many or no size at all.

NA,TRBV7-3,TRBJ2-1,few,CASSKGTQETQFF,TGTGCCAGCAGCAAAGGGACACAAGAGACCCAGTTCTTC
TRBD2,TRBV20-1,TRBJ2-1,NA,CSAPTSGRSGLDEQFF,TGCAGTGCTCCAACTAGCGGGAGGAGCGGGTTGGATGAGCAGTTCTTC
NA,TRBV5-1,TRBJ2-2,few,CASSLDRSNTGELFF,TGCGCCAGCAGCTTGGACAGAAGTAACACCGGGGAGCTGTTTTTT
TRBD1,TRBV5-4,TRBJ1-5,NA,CASSLSGQGYSNQPQHF,TGTGCCAGCAGCTTGTCAGGACAGGGGTATAGCAATCAGCCCCAGCATTTT
TRBD1,TRBV9,TRBJ1-2,few,CASSPSGQGVYGYTF,TGTGCCAGCAGCCCCTCGGGACAGGGGGTTTATGGCTACACCTTC
TRBD2,TRBV11-3,TRBJ2-2,NA,CASSLAKAGGRFGELFF,TGTGCCAGCAGCTTAGCCAAGGCGGGGGGGCGCTTCGGGGAGCTGTTTTTT
NA,TRBV4-1,TRBJ2-3,NA,CASSQALLDTQYF,TGCGCCAGCAGCCAAGCCTTATTGGATACGCAGTATTTT
NA,TRBV4-2,TRBJ2-7,NA,CASSQDPRSSYEQYF,TGTGCCAGCAGCCAAGACCCGAGGAGCTCCTACGAGCAGTACTTC
TRBD1,TRBV5-6,TRBJ1-4,NA,CASSLRRGPGEKLFF,TGTGCCAGCAGCTTGCGGAGGGGGCCGGGGGAAAAACTGTTTTTT
NA,TRBV3-1,TRBJ1-2,NA,CASSQEALSVGYTF,TGTGCCAGCAGCCAAGAGGCCCTCTCGGTCGGCTACACCTTC
NA,TRBV14,TRBJ1-6,many,CASSQYVSDSPLHF,TGTGCCAGCAGCCAATATGTAAGCGATTCACCCCTCCACTTT
TRBD2,TRBV29-1,TRBJ2-3,few,CSVLEREGPKDTQYF,TGCAGCGTCCTCGAGCGGGAGGGCCCAAAAGATACGCAGTATTTT
NA,TRBV6-5,TRBJ2-2,NA,CASSYSGGGTGELFF,TGTGCCAGCAGTTACTCGGGAGGGGGCACCGGGGAGCTGTTTTTT
NA,TRBV10-2,TRBJ2-3,many,CASSVGLDTQYF,TGCGCCAGCAGTGTAGGGCTTGATACGCAGTATTTT
NA,TRBV29-1,TRBJ2-7,NA,CSVDRAGSYEQYF,TGCAGCGTTGATAGGGCAGGGAGCTACGAGCAGTACTTC
TRBD1,TRBV20-1,TRBJ1-4,NA,CSARDSGQGATNEKLFF,TGCAGTGCTAGAGATTCGGGACAGGGGGCAACTAATGAAAAACTGTTTTTT
TRBD2,TRBV20-1,TRBJ2-1,NA,CSASGLAGVPNEQFF,TGCAGTGCCTCCGGACTTGCGGGAGTTCCCAATGAGCAGTTCTTC
TRBD2,TRBV5-1,TRBJ2-3,few,CASSSDLAGVLDTQYF,TGCGCCAGCAGCTCCGACCTAGCGGGAGTCTTGGATACGCAGTATTTT
NA,TRBV29-1,TRBJ1-1,few,CSGSGGDTEAFF,TGCAGCGGCTCGGGCGGCGACACTGAAGCTTTCTTT
NA,TRBV7-3,TRBJ2-3,few,CASSSRAMADTQYF,TGTGCCAGCAGCTCCCGGGCTATGGCAGATACGCAGTATTTT
NA,TRBV27,TRBJ2-1,few,CASSAGQHPYNEQFF,TGTGCCAGCAGTGCGGGACAGCACCCTTACAATGAGCAGTTCTTC
NA,TRBV7-9,TRBJ2-2,NA,CASSLFPGLNTGELFF,TGTGCCAGCAGCTTATTTCCGGGACTGAACACCGGGGAGCTGTTTTTT
NA,TRBV20-1,TRBJ1-1,NA,CSAPKTGRLNTEAFF,TGCAGTGCCCCAAAGACCGGACGGTTGAACACTGAAGCTTTCTTT
NA,TRBV29-1,TRBJ2-2,NA,CSVRAGTDKLGELFF,TGCAGCGTAAGGGCCGGGACGGATAAGCTCGGGGAGCTGTTTTTT
NA,TRBV29-1,TRBJ2-1,NA,CSVKPEENSYNEQFF,TGCAGCGTGAAACCCGAAGAAAACTCCTACAATGAGCAGTTCTTC
TRBD1,TRBV9,TRBJ2-1,many,CASSVDGTGTYNEQFF,TGTGCCAGCAGCGTAGACGGGACAGGTACCTACAATGAGCAGTTCTTC
TRBD1,TRBV5-1,TRBJ2-3,many,CASSLAGTGVSDTQYF,TGCGCCAGCAGCTTGGCGGGGACAGGGGTCTCAGATACGCAGTATTTT
NA,TRBV5-1,TRBJ1-3,NA,CASQARTSGNTIYF,TGCGCCAGCCAAGCCAGGACGTCTGGAAACACCATATATTTT
TRBD2,TRBV7-2,TRBJ2-1,NA,CASSLAWLAGVNEQFF,TGTGCCAGCAGCTTAGCGTGGCTAGCGGGAGTTAATGAGCAGTTCTTC
NA,TRBV20-1,TRBJ1-5,NA,CSAPTGNEQPQHF,TGCAGTGCTCCCACAGGGAACGAACAGCCCCAGCATTTT
TRBD1,TRBV29-1,TRBJ2-3,NA,CSVSARGPDTQYF,TGCAGCGTGAGCGCTAGGGGGCCAGATACGCAGTATTTT
NA,TRBV6-1,TRBJ1-4,NA,CASSKGQSYPTNEKLFF,TGTGCCAGCAGTAAAGGACAGAGTTACCCAACTAATGAAAAACTGTTTTTT
NA,TRBV7-8,TRBJ2-1,few,CASSERPQIFDADEQFF,TGTGCCAGCAGCGAGCGACCCCAGATATTCGATGCGGATGAGCAGTTCTTC
NA,TRBV7-9,TRBJ2-1,many,CASSLVRGPYNEQFF,TGTGCCAGCAGCTTAGTGCGGGGGCCTTACAATGAGCAGTTCTTC
NA,TRBV4-1,TRBJ1-1,many,CASSQRVGQPNTEAFF,TGCGCCAGCAGCCAAAGAGTCGGACAGCCTAACACTGAAGCTTTCTTT
TRBD1,TRBV5-1,TRBJ1-1,few,CASSFRTGQDTEAFF,TGCGCCAGCAGCTTCCGGACAGGGCAGGACACTGAAGCTTTCTTT
TRBD2,TRBV29-1,TRBJ2-1,few,CSVDGGGRKFTSSYNEQFF,TGCAGCGTTGATGGGGGCGGGAGGAAATTTACAAGCTCCTACAATGAGCAGTTCTTC
NA,TRBV27,TRBJ2-7,few,CASSFAGTKYEQYF,TGTGCCAGCAGTTTTGCAGGAACAAAATACGAGCAGTACTTC
NA,TRBV10-3,TRBJ1-1,few,CAIKAPLATEAFF,TGTGCCATCAAGGCCCCCCTTGCCACTGAAGCTTTCTTT
TRBD2,TRBV10-3,TRBJ2-2,few,CASSGDSANTGELFF,TGTGCCTCCAGCGGGGATTCCGCGAACACCGGGGAGCTGTTTTTT
NA,TRBV7-2,TRBJ1-5,NA,CASSFWGNQPQHF,TGTGCCAGCAGCTTTTGGGGCAATCAGCCCCAGCATTTT
TRBD1,TRBV5-1,TRBJ1-2,few,CASSVGTDRYGYTF,TGCGCCAGCAGCGTTGGGACAGATCGATATGGCTACACCTTC
NA,TRBV5-6,TRBJ2-3,few,CASSFFGDTQYF,TGTGCCAGCAGCTTTTTTGGGGATACGCAGTATTTT
TRBD1,TRBV27,TRBJ1-4,NA,CASSFTGVNEKLFF,TGTGCCAGCAGTTTCACAGGGGTTAATGAAAAACTGTTTTTT
NA,TRBV5-8,TRBJ2-5,few,CASSLDRRRETQYF,TGTGCCAGCAGCTTGGACCGCCGGAGGGAGACCCAGTACTTC
TRBD1,TRBV25-1,TRBJ1-5,NA,CASSERGGYQPQHF,TGTGCCAGCAGTGAAAGAGGGGGCTACCAGCCCCAGCATTTT
TRBD1,TRBV4-2,TRBJ1-5,NA,CASSQDGQGASWPQHF,TGTGCCAGCAGCCAAGATGGACAGGGGGCGTCCTGGCCCCAGCATTTT
TRBD1,TRBV9,TRBJ2-2,NA,CASSEGGGGTGDTGELFF,TGTGCCAGCAGCGAGGGAGGTGGAGGGACAGGGGACACCGGGGAGCTGTTTTTT
NA,TRBV29-1,TRBJ2-1,NA,CSVRSGGPYNEQFF,TGCAGCGTGAGGTCCGGGGGACCCTACAATGAGCAGTTCTTC
TRBD1,TRBV20-1,TRBJ2-3,many,CSATDRGRADTQYF,TGCAGTGCTACCGACAGGGGGCGAGCAGATACGCAGTATTTT